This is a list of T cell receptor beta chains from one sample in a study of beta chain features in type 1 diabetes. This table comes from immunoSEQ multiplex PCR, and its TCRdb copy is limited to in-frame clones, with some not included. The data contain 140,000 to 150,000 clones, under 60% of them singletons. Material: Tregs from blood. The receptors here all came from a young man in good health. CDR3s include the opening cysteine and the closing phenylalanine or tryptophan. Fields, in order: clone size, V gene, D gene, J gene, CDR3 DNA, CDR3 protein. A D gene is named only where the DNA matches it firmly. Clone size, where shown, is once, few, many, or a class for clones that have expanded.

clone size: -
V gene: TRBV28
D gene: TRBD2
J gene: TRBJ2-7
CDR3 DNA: TGTGCCAGCAGTTGGGGACTAGCGGGAACCTACGAGCAGTACTTC
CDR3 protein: CASSWGLAGTYEQYF

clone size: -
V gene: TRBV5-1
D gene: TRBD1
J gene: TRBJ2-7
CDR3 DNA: TGCGCCAGCAGCGTGCCTAGACAGGGAAACTACGAGCAGTACTTC
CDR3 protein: CASSVPRQGNYEQYF

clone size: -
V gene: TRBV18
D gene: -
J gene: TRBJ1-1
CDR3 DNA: TGTGCCAGCTCACCAACAGGTGAAACCTCGAGAGCTTTCTTT
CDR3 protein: CASSPTGETSRAFF

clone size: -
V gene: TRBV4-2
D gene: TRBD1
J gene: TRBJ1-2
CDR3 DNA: TGTGCCAGCAGCCAGAACAGGGGGTCCTACTATGGCTACACCTTC
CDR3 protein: CASSQNRGSYYGYTF

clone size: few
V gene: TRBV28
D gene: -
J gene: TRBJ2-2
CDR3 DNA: TGTGCCAGCAGCCCTCCCCGTAGGAGGGCCGGGGAGCTGTTTTTT
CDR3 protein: CASSPPRRRAGELFF

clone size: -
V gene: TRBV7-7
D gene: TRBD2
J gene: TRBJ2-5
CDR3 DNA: TGTGCCAGCAGCCCGGTGCTAGCGGGGCGGGAGACCCAGTACTTC
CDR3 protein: CASSPVLAGRETQYF

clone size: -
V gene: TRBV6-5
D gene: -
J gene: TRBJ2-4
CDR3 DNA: TGTGCCGTGGGACTCCTCGGAGCCAAAAACATTCAGTACTTC
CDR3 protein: CAVGLLGAKNIQYF

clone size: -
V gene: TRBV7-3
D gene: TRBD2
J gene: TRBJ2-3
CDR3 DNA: TGTGCCAGGCCCATAGCGGGGGGGCTCACAGATACGCAGTATTTT
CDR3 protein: CARPIAGGLTDTQYF

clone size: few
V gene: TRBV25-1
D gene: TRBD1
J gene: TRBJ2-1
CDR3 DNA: TGTGCCAGCAGTGAATGGACGGGACAGGGATTCTACAATGAGCAGTTCTTC
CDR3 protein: CASSEWTGQGFYNEQFF

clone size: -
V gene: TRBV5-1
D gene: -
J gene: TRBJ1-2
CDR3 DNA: TGCGCCAGCAGCTTGGCAGGGGCGAAGGGCTACACCTTC
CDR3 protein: CASSLAGAKGYTF

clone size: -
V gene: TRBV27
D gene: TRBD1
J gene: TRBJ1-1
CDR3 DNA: TGTGCCAGCAGTCCATTGGGACAGGGGGAGACTGAAGCTTTCTTT
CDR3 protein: CASSPLGQGETEAFF

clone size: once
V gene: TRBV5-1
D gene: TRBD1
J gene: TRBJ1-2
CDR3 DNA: TGCGCCAGCAGCTGGAGGGACCGGGACAGGGGGCTCTGGGGCTACACCTTC
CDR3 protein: CASSWRDRDRGLWGYTF

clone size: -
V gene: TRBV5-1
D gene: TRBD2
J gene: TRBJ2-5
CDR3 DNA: TGCGCCAGCAGCTTGGCGGGGGGGTCCGGAGAGACCCAGTACTTC
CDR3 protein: CASSLAGGSGETQYF

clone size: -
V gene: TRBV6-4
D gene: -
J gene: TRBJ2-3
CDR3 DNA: TGTGCCAGCAGGCGAGAGGGAGGCACAGATACGCAGTATTTT
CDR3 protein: CASRREGGTDTQYF

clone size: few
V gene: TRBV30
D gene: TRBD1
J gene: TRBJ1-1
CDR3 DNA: TGTGCCTGGGCTACAGGGGTGAACACTGAAGCTTTCTTT
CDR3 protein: CAWATGVNTEAFF

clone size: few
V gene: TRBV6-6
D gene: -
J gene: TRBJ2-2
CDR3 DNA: TGTGCCAGCAAGTCCTGGGCTGCGAACACCGGGGAGCTGTTTTTT
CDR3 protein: CASKSWAANTGELFF

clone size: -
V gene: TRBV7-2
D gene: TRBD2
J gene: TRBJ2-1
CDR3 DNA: TGTGCCAGCCTACCGACTAGCGGGAGGGATGAGCAGTTCTTC
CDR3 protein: CASLPTSGRDEQFF

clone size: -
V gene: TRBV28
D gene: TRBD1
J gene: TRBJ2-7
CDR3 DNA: TGTGCCACCTCGACAGGGCTATACGAGCAGTACTTC
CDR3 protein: CATSTGLYEQYF

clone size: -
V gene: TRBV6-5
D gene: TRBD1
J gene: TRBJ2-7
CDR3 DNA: TGTGCCAGCAGTTCGCCGGGACAGGGGGCCTACGAGCAGTACTTC
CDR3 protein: CASSSPGQGAYEQYF

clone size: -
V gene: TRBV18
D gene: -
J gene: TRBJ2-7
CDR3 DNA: TGTGCCAGCTCCCCCCAAGGAGGGCTTGGTGGGTACGAGCAGTACTTC
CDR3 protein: CASSPQGGLGGYEQYF

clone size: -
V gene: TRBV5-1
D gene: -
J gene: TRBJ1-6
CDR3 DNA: TGCGCCAGCAGCTTGAGGAACGGGGGTACGAGTGGCTCACCCCTCCACTTT
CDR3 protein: CASSLRNGGTSGSPLHF

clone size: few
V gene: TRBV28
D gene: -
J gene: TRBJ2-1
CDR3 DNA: TGTGCCAGCAGCGAAGGGGCCTCCGACTACAATGAGCAGTTCTTC
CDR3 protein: CASSEGASDYNEQFF

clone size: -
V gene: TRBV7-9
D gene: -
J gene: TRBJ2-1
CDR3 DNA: TGTGCCAGCAGCTTAGTGGAGGGGTGGGATGAGCAGTTCTTC
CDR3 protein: CASSLVEGWDEQFF

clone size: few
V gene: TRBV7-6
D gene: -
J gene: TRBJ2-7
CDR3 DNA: TGTGCCAGCAGCCAGAAGCGCTTATACGAGCAGTACTTC
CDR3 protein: CASSQKRLYEQYF

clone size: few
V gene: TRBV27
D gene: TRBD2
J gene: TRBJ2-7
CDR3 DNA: TGTGCCAGCAGTAGATTAGCGGGGGGTTACGAGCAGTACTTC
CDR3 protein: CASSRLAGGYEQYF

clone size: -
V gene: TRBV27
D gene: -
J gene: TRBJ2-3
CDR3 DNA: TGTGCCAGCAGCAACAGGGAGGGCGGCACAGATACGCAGTATTTT
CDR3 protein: CASSNREGGTDTQYF

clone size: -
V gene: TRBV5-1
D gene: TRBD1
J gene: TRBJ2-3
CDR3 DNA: TGCGCCAGCAGCTGGCAGGGACAGAGCACAGATACGCAGTATTTT
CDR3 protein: CASSWQGQSTDTQYF

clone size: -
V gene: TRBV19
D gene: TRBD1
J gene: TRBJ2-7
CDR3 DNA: TGTGCCAGTAGTATTCCAGGGGGCTGGCAGTACTTC
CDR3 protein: CASSIPGGWQYF

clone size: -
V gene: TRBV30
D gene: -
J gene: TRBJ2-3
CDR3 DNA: TGTGCCTGGAGTCTTCGAACAGGGATGGTCATCACAGATACGCAGTATTTT
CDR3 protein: CAWSLRTGMVITDTQYF

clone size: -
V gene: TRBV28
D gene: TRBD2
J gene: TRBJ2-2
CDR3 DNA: TGTGCCAGCAGCCAGCTAGCGGGTAGATCCCCCGGGGAGCTGTTTTTT
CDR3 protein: CASSQLAGRSPGELFF

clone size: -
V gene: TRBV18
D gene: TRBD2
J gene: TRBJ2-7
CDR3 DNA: TGTGCCAGCTCACCACGAGGACTAGCGGGGGCTGGGCGCTACGAGCAGTACTTC
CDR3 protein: CASSPRGLAGAGRYEQYF